This TCR beta chain was recorded in a study of vaccination effects on CD4 cells after COVID-19. Concerning this clone itself: Its target is unknown.

The data were produced by immunoSEQ multiplex PCR, yet TCRdb's version contains in-frame clones alone and is incomplete. This sample yields under 55,000 clones, of which approximately 70% are seen a single time; more than 30% belongs to the top ten. Antigen-specific CD4+ T cell clonotypes were called by their expansion after viral peptide-pool culture in ViraFEST. At the end of 10 days of culture, CD4+ T cells were isolated. Confirmation by PCR established that the person had SARS-CoV-2 infection between March and December 2020. V was clipped by 2 bases and J by 4 bases, with 9 bases between them. This CDR3 has 14 residues. From germline, CDR1 is SNHLY and CDR2 FYNNEI.

The sequence was obtained from a human donor who had a prior SARS-CoV-2 infection. The sample in question was CD4+ T cells from PBMCs cultured with a peptide pool, obtained before COVID-19 vaccination. This sequence joins TRBV2 and TRBJ1-5, with D uncertain. The CDR3 loop is CASSESTVNQPQHF. The CDR3, as DNA: TGTGCCAGCAGTGAAAGCACCGTAAATCAGCCCCAGCATTTT.